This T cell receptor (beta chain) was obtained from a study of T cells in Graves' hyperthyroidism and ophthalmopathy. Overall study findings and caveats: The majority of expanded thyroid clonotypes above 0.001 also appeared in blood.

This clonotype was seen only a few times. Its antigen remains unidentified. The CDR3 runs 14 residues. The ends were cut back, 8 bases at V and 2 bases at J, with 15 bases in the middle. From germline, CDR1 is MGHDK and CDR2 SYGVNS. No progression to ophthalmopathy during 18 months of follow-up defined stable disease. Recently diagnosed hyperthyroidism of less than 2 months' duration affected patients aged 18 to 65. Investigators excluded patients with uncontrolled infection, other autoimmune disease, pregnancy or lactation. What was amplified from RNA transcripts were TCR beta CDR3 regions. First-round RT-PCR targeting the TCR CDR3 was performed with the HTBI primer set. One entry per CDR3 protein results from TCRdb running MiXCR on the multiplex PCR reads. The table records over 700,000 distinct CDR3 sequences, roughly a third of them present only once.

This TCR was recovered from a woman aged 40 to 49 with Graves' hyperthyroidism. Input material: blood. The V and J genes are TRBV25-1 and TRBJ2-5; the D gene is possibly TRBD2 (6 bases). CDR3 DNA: TGTGCCAGCTCACCAGCTAGCGCACAAGAGACCCAGTACTTC. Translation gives CASSPASAQETQYF.